Below, one TCR beta chain is given with its context. Its antigen is as yet unknown. Sequencing used immunoSEQ multiplex PCR; TCRdb keeps in-frame clones, though not all of them. This sample contains under 150,000 clones. This record comes from a study of T cell responses to AZD1222 COVID-19 vaccine. Study-wide results and caveats: Sampling that yielded the repertoires occurred only after the peak T cell response.

CDR3 length: 17 amino acids. Looked up from germline, CDR1 is LGHDT and CDR2 is YNNKEL (reference sequence). The junction had 11 bases not matched to a gene; V was cut back by 2 bases and J by 5 bases. The TCR was taken from an adult in good health. The chain combines TRBV3-1 (or the pseudogene TRBV3-2) with TRBJ2-5; 10 bases match TRBD2. The sequencing input was peripheral blood. CDR3 sequence (DNA): TGTGCCAGCAGCCAACAACTAGCGGGGCGGCCCGGTGAGACCCAGTACTTC. Its translation is CASSQQLAGRPGETQYF.